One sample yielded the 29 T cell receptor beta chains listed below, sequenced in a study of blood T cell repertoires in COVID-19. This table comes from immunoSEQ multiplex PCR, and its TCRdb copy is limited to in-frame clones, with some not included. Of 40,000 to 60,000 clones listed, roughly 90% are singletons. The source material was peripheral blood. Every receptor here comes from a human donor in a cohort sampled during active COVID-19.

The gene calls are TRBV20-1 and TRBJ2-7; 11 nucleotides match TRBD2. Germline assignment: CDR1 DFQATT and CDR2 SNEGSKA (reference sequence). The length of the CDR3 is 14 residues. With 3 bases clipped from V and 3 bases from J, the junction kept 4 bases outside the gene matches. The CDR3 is CSASGTSGYYEQYF. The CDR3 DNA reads TGCAGTGCTAGTGGGACTAGCGGTTACTACGAGCAGTACTTC.

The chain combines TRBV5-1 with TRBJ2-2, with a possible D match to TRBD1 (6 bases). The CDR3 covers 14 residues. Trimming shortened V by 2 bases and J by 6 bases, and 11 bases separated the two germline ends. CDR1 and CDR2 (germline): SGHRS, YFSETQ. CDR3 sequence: CASSLQQGPGELFF. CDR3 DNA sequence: TGCGCCAGCAGCTTACAACAGGGACCCGGGGAGCTGTTTTTT.

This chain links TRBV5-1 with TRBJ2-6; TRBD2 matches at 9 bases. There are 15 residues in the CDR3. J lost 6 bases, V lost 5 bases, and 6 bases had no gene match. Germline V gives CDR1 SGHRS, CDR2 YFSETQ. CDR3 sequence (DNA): TGCGCCAGCAGGGCTAGCGGGGCCTTGGCCAACGTCCTGACTTTC. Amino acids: CASRASGALANVLTF.

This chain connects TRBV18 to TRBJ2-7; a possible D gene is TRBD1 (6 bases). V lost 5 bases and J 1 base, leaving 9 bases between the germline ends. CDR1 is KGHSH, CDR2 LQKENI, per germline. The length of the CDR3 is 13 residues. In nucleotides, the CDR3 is TGTGCCAGCTCATCCACAGGGTCCTACGAGCAGTACGTC. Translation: CASSSTGSYEQYV.

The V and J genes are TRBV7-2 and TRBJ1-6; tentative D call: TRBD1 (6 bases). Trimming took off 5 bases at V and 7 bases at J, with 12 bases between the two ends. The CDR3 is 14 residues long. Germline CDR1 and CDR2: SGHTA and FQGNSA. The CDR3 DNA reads TGTGCCAGCAGCGCGAGGACAGCCAATTCACCCCTCCACTTT. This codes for CASSARTANSPLHF.

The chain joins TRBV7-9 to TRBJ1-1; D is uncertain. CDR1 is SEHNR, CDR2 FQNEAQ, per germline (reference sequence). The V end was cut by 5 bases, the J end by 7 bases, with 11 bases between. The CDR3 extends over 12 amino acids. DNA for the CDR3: TGTGCCAGCAGCCCATTTGGAGTTGAAGCTTTCTTT. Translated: CASSPFGVEAFF.

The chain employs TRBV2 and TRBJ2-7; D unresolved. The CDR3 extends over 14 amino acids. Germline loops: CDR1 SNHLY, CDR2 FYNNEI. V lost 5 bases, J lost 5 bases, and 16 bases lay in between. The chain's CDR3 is CASSFMGKFHEQYV. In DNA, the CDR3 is TGTGCCAGCAGTTTCATGGGCAAATTCCACGAGCAGTACGTC.

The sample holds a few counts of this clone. The chain's CDR3 is CASSLHGGYGYTF. The CDR3 bases are TGTGCCAGCAGCTTACACGGAGGCTATGGCTACACCTTC. This chain connects TRBV11-2 to TRBJ1-2; D is uncertain. The germline gives CDR1 SGHAT, CDR2 FQNNGV. With 2 bases removed from V and 4 bases from J, the gap between germline ends came to 8 bases. This CDR3 is 13 amino acids long.

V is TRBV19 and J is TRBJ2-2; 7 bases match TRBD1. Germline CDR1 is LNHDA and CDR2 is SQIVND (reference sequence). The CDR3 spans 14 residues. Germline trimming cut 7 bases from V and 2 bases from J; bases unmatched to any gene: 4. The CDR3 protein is CASTRDRNTGELFF. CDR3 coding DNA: TGTGCCAGTACCCGGGACAGAAACACCGGGGAGCTGTTTTTT.

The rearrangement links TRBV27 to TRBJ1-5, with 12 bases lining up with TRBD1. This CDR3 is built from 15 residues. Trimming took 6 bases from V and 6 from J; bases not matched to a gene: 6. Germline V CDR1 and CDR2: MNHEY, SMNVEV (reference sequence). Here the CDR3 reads CASRGGTGGIQPQHF. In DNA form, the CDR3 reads TGTGCCAGCAGGGGCGGGACAGGGGGCATTCAGCCCCAGCATTTT.

CDR3 in DNA: TGTGCCAGCAGCCCACAGGGGTCTAATGAAAAACTGTTTTTT. Its translation: CASSPQGSNEKLFF. V and J are TRBV7-6 and TRBJ1-4; 7 bases match TRBD1. The length of the CDR3 is 14 residues. Germline V gives CDR1 SGHVS, CDR2 FNYEAQ. V lost 5 bases to trimming and J lost 3 bases; unmatched junction nucleotides: 3.

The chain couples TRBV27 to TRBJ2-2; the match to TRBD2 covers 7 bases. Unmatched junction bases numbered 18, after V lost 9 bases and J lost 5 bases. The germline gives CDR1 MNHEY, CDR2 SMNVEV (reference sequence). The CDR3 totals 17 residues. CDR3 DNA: TGTGCCAGTGCATGGGCCTCTAGCGGAGCGGGAACCGGGGAGCTGTTTTTT. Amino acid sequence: CASAWASSGAGTGELFF.

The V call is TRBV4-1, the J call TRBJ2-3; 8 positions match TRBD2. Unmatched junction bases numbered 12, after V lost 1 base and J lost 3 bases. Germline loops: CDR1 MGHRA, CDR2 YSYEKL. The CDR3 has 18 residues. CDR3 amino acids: CASSQGLSGSKRTDTQYF. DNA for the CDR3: TGCGCCAGCAGCCAAGGTCTAAGCGGGAGTAAACGGACAGATACGCAGTATTTT.

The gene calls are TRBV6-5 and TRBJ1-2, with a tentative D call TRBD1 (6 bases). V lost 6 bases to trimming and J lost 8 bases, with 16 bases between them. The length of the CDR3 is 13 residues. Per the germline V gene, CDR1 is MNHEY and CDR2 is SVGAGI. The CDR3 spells CASRDGGGAGYTF. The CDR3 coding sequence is TGTGCCAGCAGGGACGGGGGGGGCGCCGGCTACACCTTC.

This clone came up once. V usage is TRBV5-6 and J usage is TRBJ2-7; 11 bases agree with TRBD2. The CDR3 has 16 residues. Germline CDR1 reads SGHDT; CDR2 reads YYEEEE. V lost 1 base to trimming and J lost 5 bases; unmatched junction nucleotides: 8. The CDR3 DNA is TGTGCCAGCAGCTTGATGACTAGCGGGATAGTAAACGAGCAGTACGTC. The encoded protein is CASSLMTSGIVNEQYV.

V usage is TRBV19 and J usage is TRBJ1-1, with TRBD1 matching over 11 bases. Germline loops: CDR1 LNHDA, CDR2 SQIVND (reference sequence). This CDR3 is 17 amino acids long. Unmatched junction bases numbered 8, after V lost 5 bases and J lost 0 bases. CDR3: CASSPRDRGMVNTEAFF. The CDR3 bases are TGTGCCAGTAGTCCCCGGGACAGGGGGATGGTGAACACTGAAGCTTTCTTT.

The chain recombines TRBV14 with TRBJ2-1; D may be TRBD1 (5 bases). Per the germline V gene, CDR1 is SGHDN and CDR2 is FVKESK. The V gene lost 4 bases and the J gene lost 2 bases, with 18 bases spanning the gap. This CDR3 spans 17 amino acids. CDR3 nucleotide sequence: TGTGCCAGCAGCCGAAAGAAGGGGCGGACGGCCTACAATGAGCAGTTCTTC. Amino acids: CASSRKKGRTAYNEQFF. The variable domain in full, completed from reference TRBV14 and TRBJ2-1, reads EAGVTQFPSHSVIEKGQTVTLRCDPISGHDNLYWYRRVMGKEIKFLLHFVKESKQDESGMPNNRFLAERTGGTYSTLKVQPAELEDSGVYFCASSRKKGRTAYNEQFFGPGTRLTVL.

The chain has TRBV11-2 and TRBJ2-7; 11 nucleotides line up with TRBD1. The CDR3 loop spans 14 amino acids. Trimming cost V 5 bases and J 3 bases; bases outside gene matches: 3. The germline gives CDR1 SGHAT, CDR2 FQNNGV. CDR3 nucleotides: TGTGCCAGCAGCGTGGGACAGGGGGGCTACGAGCAGTACTTC. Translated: CASSVGQGGYEQYF. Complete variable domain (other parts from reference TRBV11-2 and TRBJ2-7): EAGVAQSPRYKIIEKRQSVAFWCNPISGHATLYWYQQILGQGPKLLIQFQNNGVVDDSQLPKDRFSAERLKGVDSTLKIQPAKLEDSAVYLCASSVGQGGYEQYFGPGTRLTVT.

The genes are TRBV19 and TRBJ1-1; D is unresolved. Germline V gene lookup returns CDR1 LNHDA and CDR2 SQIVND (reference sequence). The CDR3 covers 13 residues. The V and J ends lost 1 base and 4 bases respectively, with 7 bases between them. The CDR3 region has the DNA TGTGCCAGTAGTATAGGAGGGATCACTGAAGCTTTCTTT. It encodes CASSIGGITEAFF.

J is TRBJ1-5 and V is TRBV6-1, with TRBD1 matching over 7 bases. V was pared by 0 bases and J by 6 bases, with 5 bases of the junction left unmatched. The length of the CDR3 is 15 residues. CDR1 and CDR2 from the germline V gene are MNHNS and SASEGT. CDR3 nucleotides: TGTGCCAGCAGTGAAGCCGGAAGGGGGCGTCAGCCCCAGCATTTT. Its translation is CASSEAGRGRQPQHF.

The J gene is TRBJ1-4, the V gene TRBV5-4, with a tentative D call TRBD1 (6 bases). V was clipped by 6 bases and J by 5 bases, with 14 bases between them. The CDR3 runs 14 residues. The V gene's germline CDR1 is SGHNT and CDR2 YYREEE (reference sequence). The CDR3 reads CASNDRLENEKLFF. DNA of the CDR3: TGTGCCAGCAATGACAGGCTCGAGAATGAAAAACTGTTTTTT.

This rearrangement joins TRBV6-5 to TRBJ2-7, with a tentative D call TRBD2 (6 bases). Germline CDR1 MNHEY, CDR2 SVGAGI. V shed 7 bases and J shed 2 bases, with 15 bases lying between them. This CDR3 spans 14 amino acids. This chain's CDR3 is CASKPGLQTYEQYF. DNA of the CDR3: TGTGCCAGCAAACCGGGACTGCAAACCTACGAGCAGTACTTC.

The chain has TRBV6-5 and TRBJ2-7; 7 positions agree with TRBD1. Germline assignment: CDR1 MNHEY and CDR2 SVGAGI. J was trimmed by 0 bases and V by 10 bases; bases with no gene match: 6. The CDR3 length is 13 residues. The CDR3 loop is CATHPGGSYEQYV. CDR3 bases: TGTGCCACCCACCCAGGGGGCTCCTACGAGCAGTACGTC.

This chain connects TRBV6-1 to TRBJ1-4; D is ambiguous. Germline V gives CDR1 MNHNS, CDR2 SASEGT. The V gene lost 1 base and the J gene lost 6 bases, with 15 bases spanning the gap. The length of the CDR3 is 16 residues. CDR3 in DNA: TGTGCCAGCAGTGAAGTCCCAGGCGCCATTGATGAAAAACTGTTTTTT. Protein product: CASSEVPGAIDEKLFF.

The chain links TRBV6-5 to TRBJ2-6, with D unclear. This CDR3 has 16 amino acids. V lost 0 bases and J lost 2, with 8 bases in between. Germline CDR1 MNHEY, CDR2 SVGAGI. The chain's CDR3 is CASSYSWAAGANVLTF. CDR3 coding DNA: TGTGCCAGCAGTTACTCGTGGGCAGCTGGGGCCAACGTCCTGACTTTC.

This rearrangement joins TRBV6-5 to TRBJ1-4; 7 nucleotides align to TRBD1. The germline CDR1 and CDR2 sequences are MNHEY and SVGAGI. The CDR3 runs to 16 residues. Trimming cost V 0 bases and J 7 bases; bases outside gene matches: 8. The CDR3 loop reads CASSYSMTGRGEKLFF. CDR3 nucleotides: TGTGCCAGCAGTTACTCGATGACAGGGAGAGGTGAAAAACTGTTTTTT.

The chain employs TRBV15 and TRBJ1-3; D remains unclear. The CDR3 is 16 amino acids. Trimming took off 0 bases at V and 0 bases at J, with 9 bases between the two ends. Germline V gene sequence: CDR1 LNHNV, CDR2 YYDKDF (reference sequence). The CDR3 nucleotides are TGTGCCACCAGCAGAGATTTGGCGGCCTCTGGAAACACCATATATTTT. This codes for CATSRDLAASGNTIYF.

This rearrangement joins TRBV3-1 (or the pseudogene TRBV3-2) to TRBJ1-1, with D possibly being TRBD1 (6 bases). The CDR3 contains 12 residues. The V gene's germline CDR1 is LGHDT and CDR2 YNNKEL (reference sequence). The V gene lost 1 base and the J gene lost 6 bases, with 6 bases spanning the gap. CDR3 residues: CASSQGTAEAFF. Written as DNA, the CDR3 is TGTGCCAGCAGCCAAGGGACAGCTGAAGCTTTCTTT.

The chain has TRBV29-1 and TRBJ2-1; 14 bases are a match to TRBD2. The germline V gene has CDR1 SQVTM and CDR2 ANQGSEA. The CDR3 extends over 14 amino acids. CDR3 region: CIATGTSGSGEQFF. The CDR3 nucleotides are TGCATCGCTACCGGGACTAGCGGGAGTGGTGAGCAGTTCTTC.